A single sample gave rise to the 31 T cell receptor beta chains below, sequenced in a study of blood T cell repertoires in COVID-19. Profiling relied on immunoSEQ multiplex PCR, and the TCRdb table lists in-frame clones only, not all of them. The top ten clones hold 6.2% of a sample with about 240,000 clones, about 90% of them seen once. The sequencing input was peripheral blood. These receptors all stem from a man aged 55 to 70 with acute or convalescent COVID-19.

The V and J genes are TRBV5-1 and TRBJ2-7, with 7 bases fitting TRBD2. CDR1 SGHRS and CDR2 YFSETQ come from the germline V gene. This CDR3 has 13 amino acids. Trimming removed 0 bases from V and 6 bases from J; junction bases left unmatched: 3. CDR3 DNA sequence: TGCGCCAGCAGCTTGGAGGCGGGAGCCGAGCAGTACTTC. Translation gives CASSLEAGAEQYF.

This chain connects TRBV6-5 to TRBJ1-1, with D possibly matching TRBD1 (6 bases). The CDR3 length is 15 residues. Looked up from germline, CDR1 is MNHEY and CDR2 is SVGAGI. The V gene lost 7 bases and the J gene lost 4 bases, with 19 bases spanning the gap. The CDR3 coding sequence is TGTGCCAGCATCGCCGCGACAGGAGGAGGCACTGAAGCTTTCTTT. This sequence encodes CASIAATGGGTEAFF.

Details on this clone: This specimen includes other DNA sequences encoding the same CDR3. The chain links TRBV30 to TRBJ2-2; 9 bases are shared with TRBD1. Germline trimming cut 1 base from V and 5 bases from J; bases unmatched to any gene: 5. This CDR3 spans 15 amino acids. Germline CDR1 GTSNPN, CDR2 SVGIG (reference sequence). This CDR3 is CAWSEDRGGTGELFF. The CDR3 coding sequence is TGTGCCTGGAGTGAGGACAGGGGAGGAACCGGGGAGCTGTTTTTT.

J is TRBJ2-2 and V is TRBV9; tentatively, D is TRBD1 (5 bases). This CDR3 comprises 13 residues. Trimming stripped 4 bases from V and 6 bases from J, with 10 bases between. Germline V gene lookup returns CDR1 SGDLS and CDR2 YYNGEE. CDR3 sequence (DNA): TGTGCCAGCAGCCCTCTAGGGGCCGGGGAGCTGTTTTTT. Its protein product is CASSPLGAGELFF.

The CDR3, as DNA: TGTGCCAGCAGGCCTTCAGGCGCATATAGCAATCAGCCCCAGCATTTT. As protein: CASRPSGAYSNQPQHF. V and J are TRBV28 and TRBJ1-5, with D unresolved. Germline CDR1 and CDR2: MDHEN and SYDVKM. The CDR3 runs to 16 residues. The V end was cut by 6 bases, the J end by 0 bases, with 15 bases between.

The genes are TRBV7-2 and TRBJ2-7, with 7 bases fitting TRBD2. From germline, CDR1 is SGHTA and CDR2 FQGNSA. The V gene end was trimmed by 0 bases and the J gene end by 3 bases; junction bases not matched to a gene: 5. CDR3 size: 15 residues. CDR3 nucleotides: TGTGCCAGCAGCTTAGCCTCCACTAGCGTCTACGAGCAGTACTTC. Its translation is CASSLASTSVYEQYF.

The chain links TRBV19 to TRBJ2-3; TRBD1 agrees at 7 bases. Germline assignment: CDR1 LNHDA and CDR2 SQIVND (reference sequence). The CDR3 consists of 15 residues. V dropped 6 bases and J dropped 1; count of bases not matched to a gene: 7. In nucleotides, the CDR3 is TGTGCCAGTAGGAAGCAGGGGGTTGGCACAGATACGCAGTATTTT. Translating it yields CASRKQGVGTDTQYF.

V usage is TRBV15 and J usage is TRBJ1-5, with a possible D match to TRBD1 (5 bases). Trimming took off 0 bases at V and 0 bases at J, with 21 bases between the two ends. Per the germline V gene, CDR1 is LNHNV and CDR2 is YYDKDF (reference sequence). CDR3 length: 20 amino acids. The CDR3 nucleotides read TGTGCCACCAGCAGAGAAGATTTGGACACCAGACTGTATAGCAATCAGCCCCAGCATTTT. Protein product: CATSREDLDTRLYSNQPQHF. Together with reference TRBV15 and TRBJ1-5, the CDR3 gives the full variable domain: DAMVIQNPRYQVTQFGKPVTLSCSQTLNHNVMYWYQQKSSQAPKLLFHYYDKDFNNEADTPDNFQSRRPNTSFCFLDIRSPGLGDTAMYLCATSREDLDTRLYSNQPQHFGDGTRLSIL.

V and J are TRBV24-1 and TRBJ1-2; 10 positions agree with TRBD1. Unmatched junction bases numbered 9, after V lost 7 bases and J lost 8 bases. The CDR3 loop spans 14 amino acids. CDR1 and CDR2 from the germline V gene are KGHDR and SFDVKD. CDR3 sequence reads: CATSMGQGRGGYTF. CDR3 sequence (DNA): TGTGCCACCAGCATGGGACAGGGGCGCGGGGGCTACACCTTC.

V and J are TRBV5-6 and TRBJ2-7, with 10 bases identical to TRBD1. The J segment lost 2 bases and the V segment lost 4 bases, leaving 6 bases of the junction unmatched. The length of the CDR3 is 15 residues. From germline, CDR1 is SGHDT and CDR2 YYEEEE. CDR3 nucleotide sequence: TGTGCCAGCAGCCCTAGACAGGGGGCAGCCTACGAGCAGTACTTC. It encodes CASSPRQGAAYEQYF.

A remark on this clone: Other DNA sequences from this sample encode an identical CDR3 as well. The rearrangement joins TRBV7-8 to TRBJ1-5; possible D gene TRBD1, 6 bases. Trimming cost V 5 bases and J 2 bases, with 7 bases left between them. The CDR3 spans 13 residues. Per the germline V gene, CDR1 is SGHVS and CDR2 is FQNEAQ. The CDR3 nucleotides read TGTGCCAGCAGCCCAGGGGGCAATCAGCCCCAGCATTTT. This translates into CASSPGGNQPQHF. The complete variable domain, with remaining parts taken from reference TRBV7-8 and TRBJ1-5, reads GAGVSQSPRYKVAKRGQDVALRCDPISGHVSLFWYQQALGQGPEFLTYFQNEAQLDKSGLPSDRFFAERPEGSVSTLKIQRTQQEDSAVYLCASSPGGNQPQHFGDGTRLSIL.

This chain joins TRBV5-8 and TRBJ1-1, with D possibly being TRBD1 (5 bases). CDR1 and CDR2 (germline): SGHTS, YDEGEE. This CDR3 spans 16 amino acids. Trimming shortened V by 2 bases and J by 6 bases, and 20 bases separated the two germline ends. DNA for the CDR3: TGTGCCAGCAGCTTCTCTCGGTTGGGGGGGATCGCTGAAGCTTTCTTT. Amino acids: CASSFSRLGGIAEAFF.

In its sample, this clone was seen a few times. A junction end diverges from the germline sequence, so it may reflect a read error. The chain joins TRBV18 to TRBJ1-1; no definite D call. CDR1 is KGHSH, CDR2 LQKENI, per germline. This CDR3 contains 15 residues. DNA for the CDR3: TGTGCCACCTCAAATAATGGGTTTTCGGGCACTGAAGCTTTCTTT. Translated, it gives CATSNNGFSGTEAFF.

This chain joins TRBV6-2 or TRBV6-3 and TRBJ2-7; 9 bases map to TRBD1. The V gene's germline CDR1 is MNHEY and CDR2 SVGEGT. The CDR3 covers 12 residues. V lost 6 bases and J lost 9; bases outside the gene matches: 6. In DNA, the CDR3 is TGTGCCAGCAGCCGGGACAGGGAGACGCAGTACTTC. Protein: CASSRDRETQYF.

CDR3 region: CASSVGLDNQPQHF. In DNA, the CDR3 is TGTGCCAGCAGCGTAGGCCTAGACAATCAGCCCCAGCATTTT. The chain carries TRBV9 and TRBJ1-5; D gene ambiguous. This CDR3 comprises 14 residues. V shed 0 bases and J shed 3 bases, with 7 bases lying between them. Germline V lookup: CDR1 SGDLS, CDR2 YYNGEE.

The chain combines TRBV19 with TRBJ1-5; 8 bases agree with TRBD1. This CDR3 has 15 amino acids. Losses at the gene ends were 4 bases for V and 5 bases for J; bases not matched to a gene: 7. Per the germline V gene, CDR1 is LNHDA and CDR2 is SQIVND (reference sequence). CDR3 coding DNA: TGTGCCAGTAGTACCTCAGGGGGCGTTGATCAGCCCCAGCATTTT. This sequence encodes CASSTSGGVDQPQHF.

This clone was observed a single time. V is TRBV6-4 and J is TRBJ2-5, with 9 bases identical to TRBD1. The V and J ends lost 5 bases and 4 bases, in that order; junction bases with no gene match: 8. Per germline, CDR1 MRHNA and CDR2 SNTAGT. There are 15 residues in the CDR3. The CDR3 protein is CASSYRDRDVETQYF. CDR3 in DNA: TGTGCCAGCAGTTACCGGGACAGGGACGTAGAGACCCAGTACTTC.

The CDR3 loop reads CATSDSWQPFDEQFF. DNA for the CDR3: TGTGCCACCAGTGATTCGTGGCAACCCTTCGATGAGCAGTTCTTC. The V gene is TRBV24-1, the J gene TRBJ2-1; D unresolved. The CDR3 sequence is 15 residues long. V lost 2 bases and J lost 8, with 15 bases in between. Germline lookup yields CDR1 KGHDR and CDR2 SFDVKD.

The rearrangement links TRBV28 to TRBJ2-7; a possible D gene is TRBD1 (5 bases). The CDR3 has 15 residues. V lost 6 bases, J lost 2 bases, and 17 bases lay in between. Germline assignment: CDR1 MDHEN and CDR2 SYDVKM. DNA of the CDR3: TGTGCCAGCAGATATACAGGCCTGCGGACCTACGAGCAGTACTTC. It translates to CASRYTGLRTYEQYF.

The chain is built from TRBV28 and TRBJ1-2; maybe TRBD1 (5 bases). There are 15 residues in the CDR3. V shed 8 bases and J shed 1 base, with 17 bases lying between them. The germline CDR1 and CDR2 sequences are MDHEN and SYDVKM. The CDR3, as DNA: TGTGCCAGCGTGGGTTGGGGCCGAGGTAACTATGGCTACACCTTC. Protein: CASVGWGRGNYGYTF.

The CDR3 loop is CASSVKTGTNEKLFF. The CDR3 DNA sequence: TGTGCCAGCAGCGTAAAGACAGGGACGAATGAAAAACTGTTTTTT. The V gene is TRBV11-2, the J gene TRBJ1-4; 7 positions agree with TRBD1. CDR1 is SGHAT, CDR2 FQNNGV, per germline. The CDR3 sequence is 15 residues long. The junction had 8 bases not matched to a gene; V was cut back by 5 bases and J by 5 bases.

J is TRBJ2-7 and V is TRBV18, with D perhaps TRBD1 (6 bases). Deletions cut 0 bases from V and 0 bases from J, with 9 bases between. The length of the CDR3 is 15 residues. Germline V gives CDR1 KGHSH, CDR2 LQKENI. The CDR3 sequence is CASSPPSTGSYEQYF. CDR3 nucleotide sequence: TGTGCCAGCTCACCACCTTCGACAGGCTCCTACGAGCAGTACTTC.

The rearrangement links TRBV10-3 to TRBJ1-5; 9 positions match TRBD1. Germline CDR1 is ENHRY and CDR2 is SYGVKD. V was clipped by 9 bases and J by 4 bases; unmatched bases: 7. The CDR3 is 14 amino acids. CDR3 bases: TGTGCCATAGCGGACAGGGGTTCGAATCAGCCCCAGCATTTT. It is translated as CAIADRGSNQPQHF.

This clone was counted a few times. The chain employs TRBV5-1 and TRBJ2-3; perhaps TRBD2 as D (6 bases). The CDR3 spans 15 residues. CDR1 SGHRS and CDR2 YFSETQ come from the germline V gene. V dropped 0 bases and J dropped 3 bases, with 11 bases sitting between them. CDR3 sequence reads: CASSLDGRGTDTQYF. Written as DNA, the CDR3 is TGCGCCAGCAGCTTGGACGGGAGAGGAACAGATACGCAGTATTTT.

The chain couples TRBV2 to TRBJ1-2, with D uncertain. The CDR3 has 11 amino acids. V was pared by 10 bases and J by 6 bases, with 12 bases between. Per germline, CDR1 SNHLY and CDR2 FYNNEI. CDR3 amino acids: CAISGGDGYTF. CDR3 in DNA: TGTGCCATCTCGGGCGGGGATGGCTACACCTTC.

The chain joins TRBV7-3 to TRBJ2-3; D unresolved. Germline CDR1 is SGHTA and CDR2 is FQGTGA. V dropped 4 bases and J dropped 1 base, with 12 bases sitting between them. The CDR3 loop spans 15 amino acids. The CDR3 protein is CASSSTQRGTDTQYF. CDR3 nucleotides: TGTGCCAGCAGCTCCACACAACGGGGCACAGATACGCAGTATTTT.

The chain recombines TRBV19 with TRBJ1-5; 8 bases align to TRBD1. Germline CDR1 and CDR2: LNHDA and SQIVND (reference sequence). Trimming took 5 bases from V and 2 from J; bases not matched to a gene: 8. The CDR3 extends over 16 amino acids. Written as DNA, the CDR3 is TGTGCCAGTAGTTCATCCCAGGGGGCTCGCAATCAGCCCCAGCATTTT. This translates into CASSSSQGARNQPQHF.

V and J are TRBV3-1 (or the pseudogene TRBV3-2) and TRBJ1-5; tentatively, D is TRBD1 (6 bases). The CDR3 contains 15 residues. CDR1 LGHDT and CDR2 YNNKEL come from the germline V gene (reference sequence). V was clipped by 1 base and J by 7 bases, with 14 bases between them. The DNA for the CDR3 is TGTGCCAGCAGCCAAGGAGTCCGGGGGGGCCAGCCCCAGCATTTT. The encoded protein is CASSQGVRGGQPQHF.

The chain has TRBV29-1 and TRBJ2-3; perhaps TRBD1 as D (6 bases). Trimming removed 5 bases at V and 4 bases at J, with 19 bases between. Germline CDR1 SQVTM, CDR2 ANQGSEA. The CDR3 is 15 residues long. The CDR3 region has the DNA TGCAGCGTTCTGGGGGCAGGGAAGTTCGCAGATACGCAGTATTTT. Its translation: CSVLGAGKFADTQYF.

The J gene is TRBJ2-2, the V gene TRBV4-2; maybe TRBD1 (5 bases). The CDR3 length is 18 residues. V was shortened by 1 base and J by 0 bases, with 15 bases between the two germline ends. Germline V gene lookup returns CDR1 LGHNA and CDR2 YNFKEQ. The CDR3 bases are TGTGCCAGCAGCCAAGTTCGGATGGGGCAGGCGAACACCGGGGAGCTGTTTTTT. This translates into CASSQVRMGQANTGELFF.

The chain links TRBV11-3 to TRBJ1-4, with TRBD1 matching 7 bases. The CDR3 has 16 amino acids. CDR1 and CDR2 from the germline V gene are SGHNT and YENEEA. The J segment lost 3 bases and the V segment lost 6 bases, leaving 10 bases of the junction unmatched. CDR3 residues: CASSKLRGTANEKLFF. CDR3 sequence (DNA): TGTGCCAGCAGTAAATTGCGCGGGACAGCTAATGAAAAACTGTTTTTT.